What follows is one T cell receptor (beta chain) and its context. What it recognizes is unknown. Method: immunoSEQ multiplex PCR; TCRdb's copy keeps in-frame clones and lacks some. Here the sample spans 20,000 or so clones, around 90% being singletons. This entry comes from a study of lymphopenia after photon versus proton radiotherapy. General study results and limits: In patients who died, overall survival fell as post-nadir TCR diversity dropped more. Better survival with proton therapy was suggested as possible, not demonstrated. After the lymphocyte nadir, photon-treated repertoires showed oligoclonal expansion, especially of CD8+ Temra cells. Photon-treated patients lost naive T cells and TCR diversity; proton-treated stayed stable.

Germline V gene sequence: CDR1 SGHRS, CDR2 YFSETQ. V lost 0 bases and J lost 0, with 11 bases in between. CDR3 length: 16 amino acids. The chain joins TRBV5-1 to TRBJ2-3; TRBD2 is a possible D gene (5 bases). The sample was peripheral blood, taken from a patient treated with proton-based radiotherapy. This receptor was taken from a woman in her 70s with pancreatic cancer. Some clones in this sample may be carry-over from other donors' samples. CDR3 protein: CASSLGSGDSTDTQYF. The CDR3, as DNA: TGCGCCAGCAGCTTGGGGAGCGGAGACAGCACAGATACGCAGTATTTT.